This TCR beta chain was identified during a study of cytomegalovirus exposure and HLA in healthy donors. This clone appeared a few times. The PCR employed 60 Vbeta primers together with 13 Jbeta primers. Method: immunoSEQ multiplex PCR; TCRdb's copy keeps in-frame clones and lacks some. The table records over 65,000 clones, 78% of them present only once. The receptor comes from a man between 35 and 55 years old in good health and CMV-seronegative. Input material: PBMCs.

In nucleotides, the CDR3 is TGTGCCAGCAGTTACGCGGGGAACTATGGCTACACCTTC. As protein: CASSYAGNYGYTF. The rearrangement joins TRBV6-6 to TRBJ1-2, with D uncertain. The ends were cut back, 2 bases at V and 2 bases at J, with 6 bases in the middle. The CDR3 is 13 residues long. CDR1 and CDR2 from the germline V gene are MNHNY and SVGAGI (reference sequence).